The 20 T cell receptor beta chains listed next were all sequenced from one sample in a study of blood T cell repertoires in COVID-19. Measured with immunoSEQ multiplex PCR; TCRdb has only the in-frame clones, and not every one. The sample has 240,000 or so clones, 75% to 90% seen once; the top ten hold over 3%. The sample comprised peripheral blood. Receptor source: a woman in her 30s who had recovered from COVID-19.

The rearrangement joins TRBV13 to TRBJ2-5; a weak D match, TRBD1 (6 bases). The germline gives CDR1 PRHDT, CDR2 FYEKMQ (reference sequence). V dropped 4 bases and J dropped 3 bases, with 9 bases sitting between them. The CDR3 consists of 13 residues. This CDR3 reads CASSSKGEETQYF. The CDR3 DNA reads TGTGCCAGCAGCTCCAAGGGGGAAGAGACCCAGTACTTC. Variable domain in full (rest from reference TRBV13 and TRBJ2-5): AAGVIQSPRHLIKEKRETATLKCYPIPRHDTVYWYQQGPGQDPQFLISFYEKMQSDKGSIPDRFSAQQFSDYHSELNMSSLELGDSALYFCASSSKGEETQYFGPGTRLLVL.

The chain employs TRBV3-1 (or the pseudogene TRBV3-2) and TRBJ1-2, with D possibly matching TRBD1 (6 bases). Germline V lookup: CDR1 LGHDT, CDR2 YNNKEL (reference sequence). The CDR3 consists of 12 residues. Trimming removed 3 bases at V and 8 bases at J, with 10 bases between. The CDR3 nucleotides are TGTGCCAGCAGCCACCGGGACAAGGGCTACACCTTC. Translation: CASSHRDKGYTF.

The genes are TRBV2 and TRBJ1-2; D remains ambiguous. The CDR3 has 11 residues. Germline V lookup: CDR1 SNHLY, CDR2 FYNNEI. Trimming stripped 1 base from V and 7 bases from J, with 4 bases between. The CDR3 sequence is CASSEDTGYTF. CDR3 DNA: TGTGCCAGCAGTGAAGACACTGGCTACACCTTC.

The rearrangement joins TRBV6-1 to TRBJ2-7, with D perhaps TRBD1 (7 bases). The CDR3 is made up of 15 amino acids. Per germline, CDR1 MNHNS and CDR2 SASEGT. V shed 1 base and J shed 2 bases, with 12 bases lying between them. The CDR3 bases are TGTGCCAGCAGTGAAGAGGCAGGGGGGCCCTACGAGCAGTACTTC. Translated: CASSEEAGGPYEQYF.

V is TRBV5-1 and J is TRBJ1-3; no reliable D call. The CDR3 length is 15 residues. The germline V and J ends were trimmed by 4 bases and 0 bases, with 11 bases remaining between them. Germline lookup yields CDR1 SGHRS and CDR2 YFSETQ. CDR3 nucleotide sequence: TGCGCCAGCAGCGCGACCGGGAACTCTGGAAACACCATATATTTT. The encoded protein is CASSATGNSGNTIYF.

This clone was counted a single time. The CDR3 loop is CASSQDGTSGGEDTQYF. CDR3 nucleotides: TGCGCCAGCAGCCAAGATGGGACTAGCGGGGGGGAAGATACGCAGTATTTT. The rearrangement uses TRBV4-3 and TRBJ2-3, with 16 bases fitting TRBD2. Trimming removed 0 bases from V and 5 bases from J; junction bases left unmatched: 2. Looked up from germline, CDR1 is LGHNA and CDR2 is YSLEER. The CDR3 extends over 17 amino acids.

The genes are TRBV27 and TRBJ2-7; D is possibly TRBD2 (6 bases). The V and J ends lost 9 bases and 0 bases respectively, with 12 bases between them. The CDR3 loop spans 13 amino acids. Germline V gene lookup returns CDR1 MNHEY and CDR2 SMNVEV (reference sequence). The CDR3 spells CASRHGGSYEQYF. For the CDR3, the DNA is TGTGCCAGTCGCCACGGGGGCTCCTACGAGCAGTACTTC.

The chain carries TRBV6-5 and TRBJ1-5; D is possibly TRBD1 (5 bases). Trimming took 8 bases from V and 5 from J, leaving 19 bases between them. Germline V lookup: CDR1 MNHEY, CDR2 SVGAGI. This CDR3 region has 15 residues. The CDR3 is CASRAGGLLDQPQHF. The CDR3 nucleotides read TGTGCCAGCCGAGCTGGGGGACTCCTCGATCAGCCCCAGCATTTT.

The DNA for the CDR3 is TGTGCCAGCAGCTTAGAGGGGAAGAGAGATACGCAGTATTTT. Residues: CASSLEGKRDTQYF. The V and J genes are TRBV7-7 and TRBJ2-3; D might be TRBD1 (5 bases). CDR3 length equals 14 residues. V lost 1 base and J lost 5, with 10 bases in between. Germline V CDR1 and CDR2: SSHAT, FNYEAQ (reference sequence).

This chain links TRBV9 with TRBJ2-7, with D perhaps matching TRBD2 (5 bases). From germline, CDR1 is SGDLS and CDR2 YYNGEE. Trimming took off 0 bases at V and 7 bases at J, with 14 bases between the two ends. The CDR3 covers 14 residues. CDR3 DNA sequence: TGTGCCAGCAGCGTAGGATCGGGTCGGGATGAGCAGTACTTC. Translation: CASSVGSGRDEQYF.

The chain links TRBV25-1 to TRBJ2-5, with D uncertain. V was pared by 1 base and J by 2 bases, with 8 bases between. The length of the CDR3 is 14 residues. Germline CDR1 reads MGHDK; CDR2 reads SYGVNS. The DNA for the CDR3 is TGTGCCAGCAGTGAATTGCACATACAAGAGACCCAGTACTTC. Translation: CASSELHIQETQYF.

The V and J genes are TRBV6-5 and TRBJ1-1; D is unclear. Trimming shortened V by 0 bases and J by 1 base, and 12 bases separated the two germline ends. CDR1 and CDR2 from the germline V gene are MNHEY and SVGAGI. The CDR3 length is 16 residues. The chain's CDR3 is CASSYSTFGRNTEAFF. The CDR3 nucleotides are TGTGCCAGCAGTTACTCGACTTTTGGTCGGAACACTGAAGCTTTCTTT.

The chain has TRBV4-2 and TRBJ2-6; 13 bases are a match to TRBD2. Germline CDR1 reads LGHNA; CDR2 reads YNFKEQ. This CDR3 contains 19 residues. J was trimmed by 0 bases and V by 3 bases; bases with no gene match: 5. The CDR3 coding sequence is TGTGCCAGCAGCCAGACTAGCGGGGGGCTCAGCTCTGGGGCCAACGTCCTGACTTTC. Amino acids: CASSQTSGGLSSGANVLTF.

The chain combines TRBV13 with TRBJ2-3; possible D gene TRBD2, 6 bases. Germline V gives CDR1 PRHDT, CDR2 FYEKMQ (reference sequence). The germline V and J ends were trimmed by 5 bases and 4 bases, with 10 bases remaining between them. The CDR3 is made up of 13 amino acids. CDR3 DNA sequence: TGTGCCAGCAGCGGGGGACTTCCAGATACGCAGTATTTT. The encoded protein is CASSGGLPDTQYF.

This chain joins TRBV6-5 and TRBJ2-3, with TRBD2 as a possible D gene (5 bases). V dropped 6 bases and J dropped 2 bases, with 12 bases sitting between them. Germline CDR1 MNHEY, CDR2 SVGAGI. This CDR3 is built from 14 residues. As DNA, the CDR3 is TGTGCCAGCAGCAGGCTAGCTTACACAGATACGCAGTATTTT. This codes for CASSRLAYTDTQYF.

This clone has only one observation. This chain connects TRBV29-1 to TRBJ1-1; 9 bases are shared with TRBD1. The V segment lost 7 bases and the J segment 4 bases; nucleotides outside the gene matches: 10. Germline CDR1 is SQVTM and CDR2 is ANQGSEA. The CDR3 covers 14 residues. In DNA, the CDR3 is TGCAGCGCTGGTTGGCGGGACAGGGCCACTGAAGCTTTCTTT. Its protein product is CSAGWRDRATEAFF.

The chain employs TRBV6-5 and TRBJ1-1, with a tentative D call TRBD1 (6 bases). CDR1 and CDR2 (germline): MNHEY, SVGAGI. Trimming removed 2 bases at V and 4 bases at J, with 17 bases between. The CDR3 sequence is 16 residues long. CDR3 nucleotide sequence: TGTGCCAGCAGTTACCAAAGACAGGTGGATCCCACTGAAGCTTTCTTT. It specifies CASSYQRQVDPTEAFF.

V and J are TRBV2 and TRBJ2-7, with 7 bases matching TRBD2. J was trimmed by 4 bases and V by 6 bases; bases with no gene match: 9. The CDR3 sequence is 14 residues long. Germline loops: CDR1 SNHLY, CDR2 FYNNEI. CDR3 nucleotide sequence: TGTGCCAGCAGCTCTAGCGGAAGAGGTTACGAGCAGTACTTC. Translation: CASSSSGRGYEQYF.

The DNA for the CDR3 is TGCGCCAGCAGCCAAGATCTCTCGCCAGATTCACCCCTCCACTTT. Encoded protein: CASSQDLSPDSPLHF. The gene calls are TRBV4-1 and TRBJ1-6, with no clear D. Germline assignment: CDR1 MGHRA and CDR2 YSYEKL. The germline V and J ends were trimmed by 0 bases and 8 bases, with 11 bases remaining between them. The CDR3 has 15 amino acids.

This clone showed up just once. This chain links TRBV5-6 with TRBJ2-1; D remains unclear. The CDR3 totals 11 residues. Trimming left V 6 bases short and J 8 bases short, with 9 bases between. The germline CDR1 and CDR2 sequences are SGHDT and YYEEEE. The CDR3, as DNA: TGTGCCAGCACCCTGTCGGATGAGCAGTTCTTC. As protein: CASTLSDEQFF.